This T cell receptor (beta chain) was recovered during a study of molecular identifiers for immune sequencing clone quantification. This clonotype was seen ten or more times. Its cognate antigen is unknown. The study, taken as a whole, reports: Detection of one spiked Jurkat cell's TCR RNA reportedly worked in 900,000 to 1,000,000 naive cells.

Bulk TCR libraries used previously described methods and listed TCR primers. TCRdb redid the calling of the PCR reads with MiXCR, one entry per CDR3 protein. The sample records about 320,000 distinct CDR3 sequences, about 22% being singletons. The CD8+CD4-CCR7+CD45RA+ phenotype defined the sorted naive CD8 T cells. V was clipped by 1 base and J by 1 base, with 6 bases between them. The CDR3 sequence is 14 residues long. CDR1 is MGHRA and CDR2 is YSYEKL in the germline V gene. The sample comprised naive CD8+ T cells from blood, with Jurkat cell RNA spiked in. Subset described: FACS-sorted CD8+CD4-CCR7+CD45RA+ naive T cells. This chain joins TRBV4-1 and TRBJ2-3; D is possibly TRBD2 (5 bases). The receptor's source is a human donor in good health. Some libraries in this study had Jurkat cell RNA spiked in. The CDR3 loop is CASSQAGGTDTQYF. CDR3 DNA: TGCGCCAGCAGCCAAGCCGGGGGCACAGATACGCAGTATTTT.